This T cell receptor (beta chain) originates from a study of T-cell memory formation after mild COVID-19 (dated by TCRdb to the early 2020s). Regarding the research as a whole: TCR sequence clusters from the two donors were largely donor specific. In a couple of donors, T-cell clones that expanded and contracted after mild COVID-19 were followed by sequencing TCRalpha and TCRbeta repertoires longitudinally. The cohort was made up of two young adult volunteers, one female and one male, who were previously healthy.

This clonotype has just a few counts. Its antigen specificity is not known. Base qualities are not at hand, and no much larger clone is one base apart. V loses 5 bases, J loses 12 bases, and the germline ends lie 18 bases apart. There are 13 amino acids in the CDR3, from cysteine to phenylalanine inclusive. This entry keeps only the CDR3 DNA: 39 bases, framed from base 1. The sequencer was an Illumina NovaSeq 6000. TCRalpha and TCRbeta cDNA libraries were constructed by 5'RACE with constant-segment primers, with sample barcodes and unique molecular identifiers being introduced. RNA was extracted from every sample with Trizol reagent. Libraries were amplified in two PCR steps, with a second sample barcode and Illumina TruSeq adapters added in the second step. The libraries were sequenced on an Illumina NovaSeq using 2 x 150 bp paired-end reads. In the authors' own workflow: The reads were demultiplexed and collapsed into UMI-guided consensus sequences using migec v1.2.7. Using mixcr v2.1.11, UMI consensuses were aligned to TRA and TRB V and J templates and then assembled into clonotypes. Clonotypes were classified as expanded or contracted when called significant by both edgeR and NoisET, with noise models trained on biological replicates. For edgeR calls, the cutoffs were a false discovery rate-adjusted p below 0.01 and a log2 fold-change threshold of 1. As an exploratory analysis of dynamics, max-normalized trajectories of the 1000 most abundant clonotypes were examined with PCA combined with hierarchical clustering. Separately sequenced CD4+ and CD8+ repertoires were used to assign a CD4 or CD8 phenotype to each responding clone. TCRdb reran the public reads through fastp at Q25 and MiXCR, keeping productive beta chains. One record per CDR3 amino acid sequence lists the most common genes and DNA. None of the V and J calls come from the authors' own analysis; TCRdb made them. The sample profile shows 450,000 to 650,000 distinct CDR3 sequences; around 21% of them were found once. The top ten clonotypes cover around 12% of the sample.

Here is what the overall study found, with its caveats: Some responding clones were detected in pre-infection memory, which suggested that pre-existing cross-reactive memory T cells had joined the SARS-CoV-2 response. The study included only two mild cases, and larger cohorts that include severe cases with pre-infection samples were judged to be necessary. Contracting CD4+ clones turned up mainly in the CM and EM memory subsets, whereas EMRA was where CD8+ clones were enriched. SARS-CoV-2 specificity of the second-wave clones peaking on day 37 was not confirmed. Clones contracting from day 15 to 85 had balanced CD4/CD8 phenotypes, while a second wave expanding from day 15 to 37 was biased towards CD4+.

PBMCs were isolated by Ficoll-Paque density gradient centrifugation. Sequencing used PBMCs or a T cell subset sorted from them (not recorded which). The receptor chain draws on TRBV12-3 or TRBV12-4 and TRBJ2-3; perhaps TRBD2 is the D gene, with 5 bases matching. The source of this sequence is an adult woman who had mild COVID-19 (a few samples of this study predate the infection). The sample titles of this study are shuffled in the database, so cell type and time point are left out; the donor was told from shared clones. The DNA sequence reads TGTGCCAGCAGTCCCCGGGAATTTAACGCCCAGTATTTT. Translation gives CASSPREFNAQYF.